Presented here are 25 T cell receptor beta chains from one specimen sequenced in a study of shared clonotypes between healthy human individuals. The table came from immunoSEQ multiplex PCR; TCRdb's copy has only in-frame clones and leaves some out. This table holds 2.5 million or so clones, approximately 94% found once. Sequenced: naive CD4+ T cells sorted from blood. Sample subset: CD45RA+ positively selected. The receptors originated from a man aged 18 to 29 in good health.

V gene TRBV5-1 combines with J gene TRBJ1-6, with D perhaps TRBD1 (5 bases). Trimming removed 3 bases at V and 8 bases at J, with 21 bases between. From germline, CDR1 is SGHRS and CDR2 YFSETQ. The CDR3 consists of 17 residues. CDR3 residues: CASSSPGGVYRYSPLHF. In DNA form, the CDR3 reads TGCGCCAGCAGCTCCCCCGGGGGTGTCTATAGGTATTCACCCCTCCACTTT.

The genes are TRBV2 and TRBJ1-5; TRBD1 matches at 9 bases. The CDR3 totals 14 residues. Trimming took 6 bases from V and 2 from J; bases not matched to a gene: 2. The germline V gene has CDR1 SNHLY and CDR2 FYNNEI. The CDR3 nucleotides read TGTGCCAGCAGCCGGACAGGGGGCAATCAGCCCCAGCATTTT. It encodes CASSRTGGNQPQHF.

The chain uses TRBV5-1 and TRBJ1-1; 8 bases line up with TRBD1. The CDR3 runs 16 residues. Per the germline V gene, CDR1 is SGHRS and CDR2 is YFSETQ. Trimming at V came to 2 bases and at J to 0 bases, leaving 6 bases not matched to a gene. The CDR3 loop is CASSFAGGPMNTEAFF. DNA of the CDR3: TGCGCCAGCAGCTTCGCAGGGGGCCCGATGAACACTGAAGCTTTCTTT. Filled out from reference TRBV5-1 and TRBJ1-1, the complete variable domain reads KAGVTQTPRYLIKTRGQQVTLSCSPISGHRSVSWYQQTPGQGLQFLFEYFSETQRNKGNFPGRFSGRQFSNSRSEMNVSTLELGDSALYLCASSFAGGPMNTEAFFGQGTRLTVV.

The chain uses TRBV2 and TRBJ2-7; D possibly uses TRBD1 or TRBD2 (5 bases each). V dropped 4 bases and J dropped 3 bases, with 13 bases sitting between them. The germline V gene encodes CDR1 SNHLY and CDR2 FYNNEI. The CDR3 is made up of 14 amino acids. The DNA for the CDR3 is TGTGCCAGCAGTGTCCAGGGAGATAACTACGAGCAGTACTTC. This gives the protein CASSVQGDNYEQYF.

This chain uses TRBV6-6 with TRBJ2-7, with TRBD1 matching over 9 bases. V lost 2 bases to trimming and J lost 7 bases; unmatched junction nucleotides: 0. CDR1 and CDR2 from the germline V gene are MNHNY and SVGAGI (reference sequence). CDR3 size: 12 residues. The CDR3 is CASSYGTGEQYF. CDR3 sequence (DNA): TGTGCCAGCAGTTACGGGACAGGGGAGCAGTACTTC.

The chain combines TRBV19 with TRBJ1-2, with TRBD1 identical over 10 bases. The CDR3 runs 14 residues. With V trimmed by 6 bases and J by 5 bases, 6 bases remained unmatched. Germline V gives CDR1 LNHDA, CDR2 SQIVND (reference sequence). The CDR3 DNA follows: TGTGCCAGTAGATCCACGGACAGGGGGTATGGCTACACCTTC. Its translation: CASRSTDRGYGYTF.

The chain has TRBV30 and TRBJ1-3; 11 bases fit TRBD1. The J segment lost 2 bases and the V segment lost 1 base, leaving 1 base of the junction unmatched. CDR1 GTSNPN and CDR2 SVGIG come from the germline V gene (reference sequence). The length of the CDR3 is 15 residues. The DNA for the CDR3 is TGTGCCTGGAGTGCGGACAGGGGGCCTGGAAACACCATATATTTT. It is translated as CAWSADRGPGNTIYF. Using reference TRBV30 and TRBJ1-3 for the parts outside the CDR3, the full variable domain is SQTIHQWPATLVQPVGSPLSLECTVEGTSNPNLYWYRQAAGRGLQLLFYSVGIGQISSEVPQNLSASRPQDRQFILSSKKLLLSDSGFYLCAWSADRGPGNTIYFGEGSWLTVV.

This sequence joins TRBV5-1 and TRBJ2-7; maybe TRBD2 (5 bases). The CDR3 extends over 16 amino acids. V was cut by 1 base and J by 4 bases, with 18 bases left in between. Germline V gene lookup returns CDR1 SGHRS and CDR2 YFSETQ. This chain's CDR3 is CASSLSPSSSSYEQYF. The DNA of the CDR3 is TGCGCCAGCAGCTTGTCGCCCTCATCTAGCTCATACGAGCAGTACTTC.

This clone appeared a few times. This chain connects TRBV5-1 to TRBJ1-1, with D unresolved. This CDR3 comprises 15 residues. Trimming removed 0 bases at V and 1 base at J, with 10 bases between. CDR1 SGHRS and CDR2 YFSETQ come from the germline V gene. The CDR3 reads CASSLDSRANTEAFF. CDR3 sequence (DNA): TGCGCCAGCAGCTTGGATTCCCGGGCGAACACTGAAGCTTTCTTT.

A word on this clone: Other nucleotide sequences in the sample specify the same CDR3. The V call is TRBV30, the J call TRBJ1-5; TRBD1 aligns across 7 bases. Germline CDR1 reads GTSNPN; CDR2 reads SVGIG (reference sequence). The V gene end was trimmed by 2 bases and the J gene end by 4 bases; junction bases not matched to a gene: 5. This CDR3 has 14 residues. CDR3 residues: CAWSPRQGNQPQHF. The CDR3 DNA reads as TGTGCCTGGAGTCCCCGACAGGGAAATCAGCCCCAGCATTTT.

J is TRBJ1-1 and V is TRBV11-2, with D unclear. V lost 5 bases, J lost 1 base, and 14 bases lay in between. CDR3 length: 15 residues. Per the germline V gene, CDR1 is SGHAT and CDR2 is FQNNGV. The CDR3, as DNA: TGTGCCAGCAGCAAAAGAGACACCTGGAACACTGAAGCTTTCTTT. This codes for CASSKRDTWNTEAFF.

CDR3 loop: CASSLQPSPTGELFF. The DNA for the CDR3 is TGCGCCAGCAGCTTGCAGCCGAGCCCCACCGGGGAGCTGTTTTTT. This chain links TRBV5-1 with TRBJ2-2; D uncertain. The CDR3 consists of 15 residues. Trimming cost V 1 base and J 4 bases, with 11 bases left between them. Germline V lookup: CDR1 SGHRS, CDR2 YFSETQ.

For the CDR3, the DNA is TGTGCCAGCAGCGCTAAGTGGGTCCCAAGTGAAAAACTGTTTTTT. Protein product: CASSAKWVPSEKLFF. This chain links TRBV2 with TRBJ1-4; no definite D call. CDR3 length: 15 residues. Between the trimmed V and J ends, which lost 6 bases and 7 bases, there was a span of 18 bases. Germline CDR1 is SNHLY and CDR2 is FYNNEI.

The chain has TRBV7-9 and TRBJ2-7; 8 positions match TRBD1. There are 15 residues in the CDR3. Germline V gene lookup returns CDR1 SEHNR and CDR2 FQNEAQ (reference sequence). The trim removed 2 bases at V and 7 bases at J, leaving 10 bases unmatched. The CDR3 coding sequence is TGTGCCAGCAGCTTAACAGGACAGGGAGGAGAAGAGCAGTACTTC. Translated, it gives CASSLTGQGGEEQYF.

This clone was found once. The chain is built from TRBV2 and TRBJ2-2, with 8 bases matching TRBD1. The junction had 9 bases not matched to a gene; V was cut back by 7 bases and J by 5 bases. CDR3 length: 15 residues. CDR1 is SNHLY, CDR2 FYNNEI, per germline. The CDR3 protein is CASTADRVGTGELFF. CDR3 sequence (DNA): TGTGCCAGCACCGCGGACAGGGTGGGGACCGGGGAGCTGTTTTTT.

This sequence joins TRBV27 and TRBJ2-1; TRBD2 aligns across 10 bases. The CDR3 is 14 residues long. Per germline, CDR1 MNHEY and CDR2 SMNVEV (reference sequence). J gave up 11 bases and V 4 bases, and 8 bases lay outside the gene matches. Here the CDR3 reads CASSSAGGPVKQFF. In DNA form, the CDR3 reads TGTGCCAGCAGTTCAGCGGGGGGGCCCGTGAAGCAGTTCTTC.

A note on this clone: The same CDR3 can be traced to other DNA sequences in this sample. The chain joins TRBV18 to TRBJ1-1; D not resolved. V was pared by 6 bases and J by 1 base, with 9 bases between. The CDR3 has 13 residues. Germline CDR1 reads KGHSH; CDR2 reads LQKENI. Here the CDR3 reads CASSPAGNTEAFF. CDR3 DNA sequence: TGTGCCAGCTCCCCGGCAGGGAACACTGAAGCTTTCTTT.

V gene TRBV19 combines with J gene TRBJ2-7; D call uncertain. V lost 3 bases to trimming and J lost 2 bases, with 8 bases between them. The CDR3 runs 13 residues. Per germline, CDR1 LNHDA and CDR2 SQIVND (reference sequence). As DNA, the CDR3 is TGTGCCAGTAGTATGCCCCCCACCTACGAGCAGTACTTC. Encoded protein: CASSMPPTYEQYF.

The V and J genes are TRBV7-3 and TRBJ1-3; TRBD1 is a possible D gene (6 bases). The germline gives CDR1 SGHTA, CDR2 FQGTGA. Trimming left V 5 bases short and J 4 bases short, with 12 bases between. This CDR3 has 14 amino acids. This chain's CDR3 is CASSQQGGGNTIYF. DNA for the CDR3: TGTGCCAGCAGCCAACAGGGCGGAGGAAACACCATATATTTT.

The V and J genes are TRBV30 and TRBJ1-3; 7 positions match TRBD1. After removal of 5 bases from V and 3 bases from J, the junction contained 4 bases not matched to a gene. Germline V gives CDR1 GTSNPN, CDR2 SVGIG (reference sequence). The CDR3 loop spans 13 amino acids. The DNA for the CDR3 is TGTGCCTGGTACCGGGACAGTGGAAACACCATATATTTT. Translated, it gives CAWYRDSGNTIYF.

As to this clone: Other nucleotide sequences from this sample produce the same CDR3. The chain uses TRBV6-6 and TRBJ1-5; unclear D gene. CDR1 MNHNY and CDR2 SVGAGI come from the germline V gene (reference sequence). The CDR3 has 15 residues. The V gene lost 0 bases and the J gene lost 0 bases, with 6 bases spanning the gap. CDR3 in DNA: TGTGCCAGCAGTTACTCGGATGGTAGCAATCAGCCCCAGCATTTT. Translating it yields CASSYSDGSNQPQHF.

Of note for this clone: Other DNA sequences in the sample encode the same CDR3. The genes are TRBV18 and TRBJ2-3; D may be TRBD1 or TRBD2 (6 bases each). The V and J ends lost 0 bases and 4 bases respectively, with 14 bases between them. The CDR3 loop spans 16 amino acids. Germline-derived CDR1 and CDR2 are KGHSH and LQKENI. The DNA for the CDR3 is TGTGCCAGCTCACCACCTGGGGGCGGAGGGGCAGATACGCAGTATTTT. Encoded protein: CASSPPGGGGADTQYF.

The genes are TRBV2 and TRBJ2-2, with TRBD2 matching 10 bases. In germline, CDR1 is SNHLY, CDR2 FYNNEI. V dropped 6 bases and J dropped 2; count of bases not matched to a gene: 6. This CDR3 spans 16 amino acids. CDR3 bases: TGTGCCAGCAGGCCCGGACTAGCGGAAAACACCGGGGAGCTGTTTTTT. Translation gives CASRPGLAENTGELFF.

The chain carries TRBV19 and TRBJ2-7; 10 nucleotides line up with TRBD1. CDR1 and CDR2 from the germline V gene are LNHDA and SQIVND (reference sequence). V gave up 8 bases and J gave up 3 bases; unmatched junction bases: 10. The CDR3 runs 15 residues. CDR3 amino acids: CASSPSGTGDYEQYF. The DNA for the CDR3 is TGTGCCAGTTCTCCGTCCGGGACAGGGGACTACGAGCAGTACTTC.

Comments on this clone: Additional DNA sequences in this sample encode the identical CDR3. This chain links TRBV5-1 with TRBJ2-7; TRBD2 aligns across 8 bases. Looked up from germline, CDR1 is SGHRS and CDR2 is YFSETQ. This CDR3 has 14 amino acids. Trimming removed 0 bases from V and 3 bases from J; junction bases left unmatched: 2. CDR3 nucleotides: TGCGCCAGCAGCTTGGGTAGCGGGGTCTACGAGCAGTACTTC. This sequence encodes CASSLGSGVYEQYF.